This T cell receptor (beta chain) was recovered during a study of T cells after yellow fever vaccination. Study-level findings and limits: Repertoires sorted by FACS could include abundant clonotypes that are contaminants from the bulk population. The secondary response showed a weaker magnitude and a faster peak, day 5 versus 15. Re-detected after boosting: most primary clones, almost 97% of CD4 and less than 90% of CD8.

Making TCR cDNA involved 5'RACE template switching, which added UMIs and a universal primer site. TCRdb reprocessed the 5' RACE reads with MiXCR, giving one entry per CDR3 protein. Of 110,000 or so distinct CDR3 sequences in the sample, roughly 6.8% were seen once. There are many counts of this clonotype. What it binds is unknown. Germline V CDR1 and CDR2: DFQATT, SNEGSKA (reference sequence). CDR3 length: 14 amino acids. V was shortened by 4 bases and J by 0 bases, with 12 bases between the two germline ends. V and J are TRBV20-1 and TRBJ1-1, with D hard to call. The input for sequencing was CD4+ T cells sorted from PBMCs, taken roughly 47 days after the first yellow fever vaccination. This sequence originates from a man between 18 and 29 years old who received the YFV17D yellow fever vaccine. In DNA, the CDR3 is TGCAGTGCTACCGCTTCGATTCTGAACACTGAAGCTTTCTTT. Encoded protein: CSATASILNTEAFF.